This TCR beta chain comes out of a study of blood T cell repertoires in COVID-19. Study summary: Sites across the United States, Italy and Spain contributed samples from acute and convalescent COVID-19. Nucleic acid was either cDNA or gDNA, and it came from T cells, B-cell-depleted T cells, or PBMCs.

Cohort assignment relied on participant-reported clinical history. TCRdb's table, derived via immunoSEQ multiplex PCR, lists solely in-frame clones and lacks some. The table has about 160,000 clones, more than 70% seen once; the top ten hold about 6%. Germline assignment: CDR1 KGHDR and CDR2 SFDVKD. This CDR3 has 16 residues. V lost 0 bases and J lost 1; bases outside the gene matches: 4. V usage is TRBV24-1 and J usage is TRBJ2-7; 8 bases fit TRBD1. The source is a middle-aged man who had recovered from COVID-19. What was sequenced was PBMCs or T cells enriched from blood (not recorded which). The CDR3: CATSDLWTGWSYEQYF. For the CDR3, the DNA is TGTGCCACCAGTGATTTGTGGACAGGGTGGTCCTACGAGCAGTACTTC.